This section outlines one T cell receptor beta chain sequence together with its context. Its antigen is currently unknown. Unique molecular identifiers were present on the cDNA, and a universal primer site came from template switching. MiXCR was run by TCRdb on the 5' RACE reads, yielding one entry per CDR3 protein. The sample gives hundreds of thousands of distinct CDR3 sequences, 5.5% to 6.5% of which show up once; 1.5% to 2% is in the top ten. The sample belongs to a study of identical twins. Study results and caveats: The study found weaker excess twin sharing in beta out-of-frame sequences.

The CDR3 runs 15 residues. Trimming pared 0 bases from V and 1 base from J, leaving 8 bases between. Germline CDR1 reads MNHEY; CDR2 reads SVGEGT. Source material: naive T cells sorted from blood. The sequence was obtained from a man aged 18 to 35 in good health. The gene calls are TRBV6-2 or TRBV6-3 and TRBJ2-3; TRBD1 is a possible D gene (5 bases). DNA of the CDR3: TGTGCCAGCAGTTACTCGAGACAGCGCACAGATACGCAGTATTTT. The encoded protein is CASSYSRQRTDTQYF.